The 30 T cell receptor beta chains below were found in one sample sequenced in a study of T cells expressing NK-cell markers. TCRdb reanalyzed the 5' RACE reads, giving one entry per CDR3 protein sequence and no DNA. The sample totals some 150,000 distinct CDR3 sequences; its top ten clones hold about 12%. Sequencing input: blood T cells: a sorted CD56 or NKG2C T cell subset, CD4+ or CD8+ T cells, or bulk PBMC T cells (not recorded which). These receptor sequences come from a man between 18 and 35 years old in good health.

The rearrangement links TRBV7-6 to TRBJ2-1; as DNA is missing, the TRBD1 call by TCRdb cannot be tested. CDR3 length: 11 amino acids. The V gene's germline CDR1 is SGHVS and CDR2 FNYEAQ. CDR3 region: CASGPGNEQFF.

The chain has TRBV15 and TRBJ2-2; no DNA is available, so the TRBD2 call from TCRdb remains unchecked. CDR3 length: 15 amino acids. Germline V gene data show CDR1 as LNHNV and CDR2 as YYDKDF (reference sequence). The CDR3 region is CATSPASGSPGELFF.

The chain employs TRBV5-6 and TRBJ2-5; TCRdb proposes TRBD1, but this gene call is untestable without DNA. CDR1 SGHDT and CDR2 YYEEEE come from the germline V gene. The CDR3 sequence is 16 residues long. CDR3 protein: CASIRTGQGMLETQYF.

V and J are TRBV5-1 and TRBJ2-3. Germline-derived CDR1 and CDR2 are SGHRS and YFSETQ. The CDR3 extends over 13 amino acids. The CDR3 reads CASSLASADTQYF.

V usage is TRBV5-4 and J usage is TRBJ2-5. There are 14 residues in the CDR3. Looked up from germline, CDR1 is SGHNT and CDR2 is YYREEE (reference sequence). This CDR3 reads CASSHGGSQETQYF.

The CDR3 sequence: CASSPYRGKSSTSVGQYF. The V gene is TRBV28, the J gene TRBJ2-7; TCRdb calls TRBD1, which cannot be checked without DNA. Germline V gene lookup returns CDR1 MDHEN and CDR2 SYDVKM. The length of the CDR3 is 18 residues. Full variable domain (rest looked up from reference TRBV28 and TRBJ2-7): DVKVTQSSRYLVKRTGEKVFLECVQDMDHENMFWYRQDPGLGLRLIYFSYDVKMKEKGDIPEGYSVSREKKERFSLILESASTNQTSMYLCASSPYRGKSSTSVGQYFGPGTRLTVT.

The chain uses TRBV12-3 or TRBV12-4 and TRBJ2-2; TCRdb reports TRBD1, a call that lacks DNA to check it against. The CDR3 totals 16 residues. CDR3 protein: CASSSRGTGRSGELFF.

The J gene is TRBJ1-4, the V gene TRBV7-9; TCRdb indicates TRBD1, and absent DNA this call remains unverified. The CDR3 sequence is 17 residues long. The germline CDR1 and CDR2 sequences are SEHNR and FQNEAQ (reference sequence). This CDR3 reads CASSPRTGGSKNEKLFF.

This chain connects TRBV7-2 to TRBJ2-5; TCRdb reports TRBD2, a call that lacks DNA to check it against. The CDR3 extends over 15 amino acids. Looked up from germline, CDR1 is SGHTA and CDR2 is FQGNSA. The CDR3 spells CASSLAGGPLETQYF.

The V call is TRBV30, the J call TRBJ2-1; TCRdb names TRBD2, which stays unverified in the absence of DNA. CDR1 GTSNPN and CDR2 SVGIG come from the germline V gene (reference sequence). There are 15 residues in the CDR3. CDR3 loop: CAWSAGLADLNEQFF.

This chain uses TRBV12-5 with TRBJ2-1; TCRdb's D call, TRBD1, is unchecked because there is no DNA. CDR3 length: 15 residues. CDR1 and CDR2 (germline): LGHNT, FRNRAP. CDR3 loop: CASGPGPLYSGEQFF.

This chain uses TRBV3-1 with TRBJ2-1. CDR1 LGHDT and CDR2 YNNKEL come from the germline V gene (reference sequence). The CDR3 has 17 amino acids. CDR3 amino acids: CASSQDEIPSSYNEQFF.

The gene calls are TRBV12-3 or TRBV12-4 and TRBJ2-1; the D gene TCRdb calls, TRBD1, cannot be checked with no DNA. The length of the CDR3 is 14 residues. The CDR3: CASSLEGPGPEQFF.

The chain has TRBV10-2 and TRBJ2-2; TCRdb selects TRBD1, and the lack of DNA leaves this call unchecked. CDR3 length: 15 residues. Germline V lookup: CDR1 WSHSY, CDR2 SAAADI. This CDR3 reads CASSESGTPTGELFF.

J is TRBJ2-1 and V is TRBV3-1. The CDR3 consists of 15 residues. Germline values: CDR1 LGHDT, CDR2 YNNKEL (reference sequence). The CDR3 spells CASSQGWDSGNEQFF.

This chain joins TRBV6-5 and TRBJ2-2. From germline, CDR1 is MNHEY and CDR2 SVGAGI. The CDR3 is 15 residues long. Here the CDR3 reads CASSYSGLGTGELFF.

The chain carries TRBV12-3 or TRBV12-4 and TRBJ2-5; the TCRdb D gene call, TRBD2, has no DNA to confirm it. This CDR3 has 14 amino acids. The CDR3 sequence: CASRLLANQETQYF.

The CDR3 loop is CASLAGDLETQYF. V gene TRBV6-1 combines with J gene TRBJ2-5; TCRdb's assignment of TRBD2 cannot be checked, as there is no DNA. CDR3 length equals 13 residues. CDR1 is MNHNS, CDR2 SASEGT, per germline.

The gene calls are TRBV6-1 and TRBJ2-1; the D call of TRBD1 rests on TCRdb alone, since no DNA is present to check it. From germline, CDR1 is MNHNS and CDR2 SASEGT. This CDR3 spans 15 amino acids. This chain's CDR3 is CASSLPQEKGNEQFF.

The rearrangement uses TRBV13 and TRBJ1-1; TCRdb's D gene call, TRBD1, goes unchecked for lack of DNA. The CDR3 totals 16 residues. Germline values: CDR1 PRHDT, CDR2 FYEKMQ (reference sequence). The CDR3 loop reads CASSLQPGDTNTEAFF.

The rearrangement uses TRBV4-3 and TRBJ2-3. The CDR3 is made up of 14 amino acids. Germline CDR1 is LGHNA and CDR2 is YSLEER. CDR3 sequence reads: CASSQGLGMDTQYF.

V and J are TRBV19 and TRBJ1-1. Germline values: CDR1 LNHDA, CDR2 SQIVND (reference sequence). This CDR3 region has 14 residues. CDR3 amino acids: CASKLGGGTTEAFF.

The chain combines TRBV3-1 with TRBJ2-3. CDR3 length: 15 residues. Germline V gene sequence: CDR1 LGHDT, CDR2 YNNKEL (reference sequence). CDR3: CASSPGPTSTDTQYF.

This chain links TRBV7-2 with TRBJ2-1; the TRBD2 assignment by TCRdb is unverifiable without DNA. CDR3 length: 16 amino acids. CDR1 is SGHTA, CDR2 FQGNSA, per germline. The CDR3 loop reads CASSPRGLAGGWEQFF.

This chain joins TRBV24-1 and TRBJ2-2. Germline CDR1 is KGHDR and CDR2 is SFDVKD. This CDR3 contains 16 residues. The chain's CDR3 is CATSNVPSYNTGELFF.

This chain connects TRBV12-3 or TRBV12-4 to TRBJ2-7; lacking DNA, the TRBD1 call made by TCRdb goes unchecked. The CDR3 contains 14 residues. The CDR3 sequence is CATTVGLFDYEQYF.

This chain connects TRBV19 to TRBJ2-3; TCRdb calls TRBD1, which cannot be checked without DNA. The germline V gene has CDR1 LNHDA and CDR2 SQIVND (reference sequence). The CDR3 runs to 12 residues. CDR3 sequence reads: CASKGGADTQYF.

The CDR3 here is CASSTGNTGELFF. The chain links TRBV19 to TRBJ2-2. This CDR3 has 13 amino acids. Looked up from germline, CDR1 is LNHDA and CDR2 is SQIVND (reference sequence).

Here the CDR3 reads CASSQVSPQETQYF. The genes are TRBV14 and TRBJ2-5. The CDR3 runs 14 residues. Germline V gene lookup returns CDR1 SGHDN and CDR2 FVKESK.

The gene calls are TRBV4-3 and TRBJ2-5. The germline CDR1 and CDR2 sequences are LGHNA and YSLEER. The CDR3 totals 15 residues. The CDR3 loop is CASSQDLSRQETQYF.